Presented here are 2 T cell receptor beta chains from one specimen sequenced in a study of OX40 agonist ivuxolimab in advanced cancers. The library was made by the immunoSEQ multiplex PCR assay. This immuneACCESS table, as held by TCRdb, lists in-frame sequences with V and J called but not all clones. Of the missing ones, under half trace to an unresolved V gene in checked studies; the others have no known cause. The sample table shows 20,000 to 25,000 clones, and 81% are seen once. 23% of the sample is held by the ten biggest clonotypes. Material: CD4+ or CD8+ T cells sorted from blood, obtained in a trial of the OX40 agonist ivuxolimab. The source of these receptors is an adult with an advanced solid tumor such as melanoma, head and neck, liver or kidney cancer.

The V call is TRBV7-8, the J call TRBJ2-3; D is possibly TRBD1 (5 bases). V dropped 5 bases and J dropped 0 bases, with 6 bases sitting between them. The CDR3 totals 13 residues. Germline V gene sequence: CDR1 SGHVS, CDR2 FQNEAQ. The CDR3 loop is CASSQGSTDTQYF. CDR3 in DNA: TGTGCCAGCAGCCAGGGCAGCACAGATACGCAGTATTTT.

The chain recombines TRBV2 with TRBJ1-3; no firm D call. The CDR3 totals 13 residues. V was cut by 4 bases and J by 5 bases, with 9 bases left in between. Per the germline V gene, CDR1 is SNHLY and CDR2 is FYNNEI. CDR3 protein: CASSVAGRNTIYF. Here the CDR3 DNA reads TGTGCCAGCAGTGTGGCAGGAAGAAACACCATATATTTT.